These 3 T cell receptor beta chains were all obtained from the same sample, sequenced in a study of CD8 T cells in ankylosing spondylitis (dated 2017 in TCRdb). The library came from 5' RACE. The run used an Illumina HiSeq 2500. TCRdb reran the public reads through fastp at Q25 and MiXCR, keeping productive beta chains. Each CDR3 protein gets just one entry, which takes the most common genes and DNA from the rows behind it. This sample holds about 130,000 distinct CDR3 sequences; approximately 10% were observed only once. The biggest ten clones account for about 3.3% of the sample. The sample comprised blood, either unsorted or a sorted T cell fraction (not recorded which). These receptors were collected from a male donor with ankylosing spondylitis or in good health (not recorded which).

This clonotype was detected ten times or more. The CDR3 DNA reads as TGCAGCTCATCTAGCGGGCTCACAGATACGCAGTATTTT. This gives the protein CSSSSGLTDTQYF. The V call is TRBV20-1, the J call TRBJ2-3; 8 nucleotides agree with TRBD2. This CDR3 is 13 amino acids long. CDR1 and CDR2 (germline): DFQATT, SNEGSKA (reference sequence).

V gene TRBV12-3 or TRBV12-4 combines with J gene TRBJ2-5; D unresolved. Trimming took off 0 bases at V and 2 bases at J, with 4 bases between the two ends. This CDR3 region has 13 residues. This chain's CDR3 is CASSLARQETQYF. For the CDR3, the DNA is TGTGCCAGCAGTTTAGCCAGACAAGAGACCCAGTACTTC.

In its sample, this clonotype was seen many times. The chain carries TRBV12-3 or TRBV12-4 and TRBJ1-6; D unresolved. V was pared by 2 bases and J by 9 bases, with 14 bases between. This CDR3 comprises 15 residues. The CDR3 DNA reads as TGTGCCAGCAGTTTATCTTCGGGATCTGGTTCACCCCTCCACTTT. This sequence encodes CASSLSSGSGSPLHF.